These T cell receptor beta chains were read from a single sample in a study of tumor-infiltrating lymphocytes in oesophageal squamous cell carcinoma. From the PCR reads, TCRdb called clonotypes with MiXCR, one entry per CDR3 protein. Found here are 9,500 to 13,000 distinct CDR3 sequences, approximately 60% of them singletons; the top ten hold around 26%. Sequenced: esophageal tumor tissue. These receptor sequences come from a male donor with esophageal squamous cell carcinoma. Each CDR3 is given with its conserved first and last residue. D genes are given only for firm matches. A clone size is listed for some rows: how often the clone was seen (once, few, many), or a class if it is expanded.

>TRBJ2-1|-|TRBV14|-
CASSPLAEGYEQFF
TGTGCCAGCAGCCCCTTAGCGGAGGGGTATGAGCAGTTCTTC
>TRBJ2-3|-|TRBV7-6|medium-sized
CASSLEFPDTQYF
TGTGCCAGCAGCTTAGAGTTCCCGGATACGCAGTATTTT
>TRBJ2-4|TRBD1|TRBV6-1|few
CASSYRGTGKTKNIQYF
TGTGCCAGCAGTTACAGAGGGACAGGGAAGACCAAAAACATTCAGTACTTC
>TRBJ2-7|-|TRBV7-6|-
CASSSLTSGAYEQYF
TGTGCCAGCAGCTCTCTTACGTCAGGAGCCTACGAGCAGTACTTC
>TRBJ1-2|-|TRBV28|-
CASSLLGGYGYTF
TGTGCCAGCAGTTTATTGGGGGGCTATGGCTACACCTTC
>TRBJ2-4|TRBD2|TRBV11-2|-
CASSPTRLAGGPGCNIQYF
TGTGCCAGCAGCCCTACCCGACTAGCGGGAGGGCCGGGATGCAACATTCAGTACTTC
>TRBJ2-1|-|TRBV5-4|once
CASSLGTVSNEQFF
TGTGCCAGCAGCTTGGGGACAGTCTCAAATGAGCAGTTCTTC
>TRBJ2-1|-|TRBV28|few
CASSFQAGQFF
TGTGCCAGCAGTTTCCAGGCCGGGCAGTTCTTC
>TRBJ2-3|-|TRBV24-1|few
CATYDFSTDTQYF
TGTGCCACCTACGACTTCTCCACAGATACGCAGTATTTT
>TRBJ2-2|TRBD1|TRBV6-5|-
CASSLAGTGVTGELFF
TGTGCCAGCAGTCTGGCCGGGACAGGGGTCACCGGGGAGCTGTTTTTT
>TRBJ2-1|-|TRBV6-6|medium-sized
CASSYAESSYNEQFF
TGTGCCAGCAGTTACGCGGAGAGCTCCTACAATGAGCAGTTCTTC
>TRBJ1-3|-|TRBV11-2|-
CASSSGRAGNTIYF
TGTGCCAGCAGCTCGGGACGCGCTGGAAACACCATATATTTT
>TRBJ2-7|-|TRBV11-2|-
CASSITYEQYF
TGTGCCAGCAGCATTACCTACGAGCAGTACTTC
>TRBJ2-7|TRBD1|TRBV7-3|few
CASSIGQGTYEQYF
TGTGCCAGCAGCATCGGACAGGGAACCTACGAGCAGTACTTC
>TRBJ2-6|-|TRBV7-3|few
CASSGVSLWLHLRF
-